The text below deals with one TCR beta chain. Antigen: not known. The sample is drawn from a study of cytomegalovirus exposure and HLA in healthy donors. Whole-study findings and limits: Associated with cytomegalovirus, according to the listing, were 150 to 200 TCR beta chains. Specificity for CMV antigens was confirmed in vitro for three of the CMV-associated chains. In the 120 validation repertoires, approximately 94% of cluster scores exceeded 0, per a later analysis.

Clones were read by immunoSEQ multiplex PCR, and TCRdb kept only the in-frame ones, dropping some. The data contain approximately 220,000 clones, over 80% of them singletons. CDR3 size: 11 residues. Trimming took 0 bases from V and 8 from J, leaving 7 bases between them. Germline V gene data show CDR1 as DFQATT and CDR2 as SNEGSKA (reference sequence). These donors were members of the approximately 110-subject validation cohort, a group separate from the approximately 680-subject first cohort. The rearrangement joins TRBV20-1 to TRBJ1-1, with no clear D. The sample comprised PBMCs. The source is a woman in her thirties in good health and CMV-seropositive. Here the CDR3 DNA reads TGCAGTGCTAGAGATCTCGGCGAAGCTTTCTTT. It is translated as CSARDLGEAFF.